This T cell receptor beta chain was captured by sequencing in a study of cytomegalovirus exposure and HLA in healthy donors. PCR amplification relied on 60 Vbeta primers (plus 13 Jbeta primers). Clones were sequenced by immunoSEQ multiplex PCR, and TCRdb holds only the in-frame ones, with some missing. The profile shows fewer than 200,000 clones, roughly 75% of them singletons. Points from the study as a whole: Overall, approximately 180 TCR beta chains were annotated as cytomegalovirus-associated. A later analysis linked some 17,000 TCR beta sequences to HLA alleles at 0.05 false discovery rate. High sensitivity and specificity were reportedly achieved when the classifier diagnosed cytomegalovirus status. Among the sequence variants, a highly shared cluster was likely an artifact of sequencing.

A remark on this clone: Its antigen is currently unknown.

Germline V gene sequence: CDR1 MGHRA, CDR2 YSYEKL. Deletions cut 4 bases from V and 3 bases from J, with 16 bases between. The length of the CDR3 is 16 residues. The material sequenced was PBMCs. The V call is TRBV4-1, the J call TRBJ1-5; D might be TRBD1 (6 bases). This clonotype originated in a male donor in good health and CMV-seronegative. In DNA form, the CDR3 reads TGCGCCAGCAGCCCAGGGGTCCAGGGAGTCAATCAGCCCCAGCATTTT. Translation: CASSPGVQGVNQPQHF.